Below, one TCR beta chain is given with its context. In germline, CDR1 is GTSNPN, CDR2 SVGIG (reference sequence). V was shortened by 0 bases and J by 7 bases, with 12 bases between the two germline ends. The length of the CDR3 is 13 residues. This sample's treatment: preoperative locoregional IRX-2 cytokine immunotherapy. Samples came from a phase Ib trial of preoperative locoregional IRX-2 cytokine immunotherapy. This specimen belongs to a study of preoperative IRX-2 immunotherapy in early breast cancer. Measured with immunoSEQ multiplex PCR; TCRdb has only the in-frame clones, and not every one. The sample comprises around 28,000 clones, roughly 74% of which are singletons, and around 2.3% rests with the top ten.

The rearrangement joins TRBV30 to TRBJ1-1; D is undetermined. The TCR sequence derives from a human donor with breast cancer. The sample was lymph node tissue, taken before IRX-2 immunotherapy. The CDR3 nucleotides read TGTGCCTGGAGTGTAACCCGGCTCAATGAAGCTTTCTTT. Amino acid sequence: CAWSVTRLNEAFF.